The rows below give T cell receptor beta chains drawn from one sample of a study of cytomegalovirus exposure and HLA in healthy donors. Repertoires were generated with immunoSEQ multiplex PCR, while TCRdb's copy carries only in-frame clones and drops some. The sample contains around 33,000 clones, 35% to 50% of which appear only once. Input material: PBMCs. These receptors all stem from a woman between 45 and 65 years old in good health and CMV-seronegative. CDR3s include the opening cysteine and the closing phenylalanine or tryptophan. Fields, in order: D gene, V gene, J gene, clone size, CDR3 protein, CDR3 DNA. The D gene is left open where the match is weak. Some rows have no size entry. The others give once, few or many, or a class for an expanded clone.

d_call: TRBD2; v_call: TRBV7-9; j_call: TRBJ2-2; clone_size: few; cdr3_aa: CASRKLAETNTGELFF; cdr3_nt: TGTGCCAGCAGAAAGCTAGCGGAAACGAACACCGGGGAGCTGTTTTTT
d_call: .; v_call: TRBV5-1; j_call: TRBJ2-6; clone_size: .; cdr3_aa: CASSFSPSGANVLTF; cdr3_nt: TGCGCCAGCAGCTTCAGTCCCTCTGGGGCCAACGTCCTGACTTTC
d_call: .; v_call: TRBV18; j_call: TRBJ1-4; clone_size: .; cdr3_aa: CASSPGQSAGKLFF; cdr3_nt: TGTGCCAGCTCACCAGGGCAGTCAGCTGGAAAACTGTTTTTT
d_call: .; v_call: TRBV29-1; j_call: TRBJ2-4; clone_size: .; cdr3_aa: CSVGVTDIQYF; cdr3_nt: TGCAGCGTTGGAGTTACGGACATTCAGTACTTC
d_call: .; v_call: TRBV19; j_call: TRBJ2-2; clone_size: few; cdr3_aa: CASKLLGGNTGELFF; cdr3_nt: TGTGCCAGTAAGCTCCTGGGGGGGAACACCGGGGAGCTGTTTTTT
d_call: .; v_call: TRBV28; j_call: TRBJ1-1; clone_size: few; cdr3_aa: CASSSSITNTEAFF; cdr3_nt: TGTGCCAGCAGTTCTTCTATAACGAACACTGAAGCTTTCTTT
d_call: .; v_call: TRBV18; j_call: TRBJ1-1; clone_size: .; cdr3_aa: CASSTDSSGTEAFF; cdr3_nt: TGTGCCAGCTCAACCGACAGTTCAGGCACTGAAGCTTTCTTT
d_call: TRBD2; v_call: TRBV5-4; j_call: TRBJ2-3; clone_size: .; cdr3_aa: CASSLGGGPTDTQYF; cdr3_nt: TGTGCCAGCAGCTTGGGCGGGGGGCCCACAGATACGCAGTATTTT
d_call: .; v_call: TRBV7-6; j_call: TRBJ1-1; clone_size: .; cdr3_aa: CASRLQVNTEAFF; cdr3_nt: TGTGCCAGCAGACTTCAGGTGAACACTGAAGCTTTCTTT
d_call: TRBD1; v_call: TRBV5-1; j_call: TRBJ1-5; clone_size: few; cdr3_aa: CASSSRDRQYSNQPQHF; cdr3_nt: TGCGCCAGCAGCTCCCGGGACAGGCAATATAGCAATCAGCCCCAGCATTTT
d_call: .; v_call: TRBV27; j_call: TRBJ1-6; clone_size: few; cdr3_aa: CASSPRGRGHYNSPLHF; cdr3_nt: TGTGCCAGCAGTCCCAGGGGCAGGGGCCATTATAATTCACCCCTCCACTTT
d_call: TRBD2; v_call: TRBV6-5; j_call: TRBJ2-7; clone_size: few; cdr3_aa: CASSYFTSGRKEQYF; cdr3_nt: TGTGCCAGCAGTTACTTCACTAGCGGGAGAAAGGAGCAGTACTTC
d_call: TRBD1; v_call: TRBV6-6; j_call: TRBJ1-1; clone_size: .; cdr3_aa: CASSYQGQGKTEAFF; cdr3_nt: TGTGCCAGCAGTTACCAAGGACAGGGGAAGACTGAAGCTTTCTTT
d_call: TRBD2; v_call: TRBV9; j_call: TRBJ2-7; clone_size: once; cdr3_aa: CASSSPGLAAEQYF; cdr3_nt: TGTGCCAGCAGCTCACCGGGACTAGCGGCCGAGCAGTACTTC
d_call: .; v_call: TRBV23-1; j_call: TRBJ2-5; clone_size: .; cdr3_aa: CASPPQGPLKTQYF; cdr3_nt: TGCGCCAGCCCTCCCCAGGGGCCCCTGAAGACCCAGTACTTC
d_call: .; v_call: TRBV27; j_call: TRBJ1-2; clone_size: .; cdr3_aa: CASSQQANYGYTF; cdr3_nt: TGTGCCAGCAGTCAACAGGCTAACTATGGCTACACCTTC
d_call: .; v_call: TRBV6-5; j_call: TRBJ1-5; clone_size: .; cdr3_aa: CASSLGGGRPQHF; cdr3_nt: TGTGCCAGCAGCCTGGGGGGGGGCAGGCCCCAGCATTTT
d_call: TRBD2; v_call: TRBV12-5; j_call: TRBJ2-5; clone_size: .; cdr3_aa: CASGLPQSGRETQYF; cdr3_nt: TGTGCTAGTGGTTTGCCTCAGAGCGGGAGGGAGACCCAGTACTTC
d_call: TRBD2; v_call: TRBV4-1; j_call: TRBJ2-1; clone_size: .; cdr3_aa: CASSPRLAGGPGSYNEQFF; cdr3_nt: TGCGCCAGCAGTCCGAGACTAGCGGGGGGGCCTGGCTCCTACAATGAGCAGTTCTTC
d_call: TRBD1; v_call: TRBV7-2; j_call: TRBJ2-7; clone_size: .; cdr3_aa: CASSPPVGTGFYEQYF; cdr3_nt: TGTGCCAGCAGCCCTCCAGTGGGGACAGGGTTCTACGAGCAGTACTTC
d_call: .; v_call: TRBV28; j_call: TRBJ2-3; clone_size: few; cdr3_aa: CASSLFSLLRTSSTDTQYF; cdr3_nt: TGTGCCAGCAGTTTATTTTCCCTCCTCCGCACTTCTAGCACAGATACGCAGTATTTT
d_call: .; v_call: TRBV7-2; j_call: TRBJ1-3; clone_size: .; cdr3_aa: CASSLGPGGNTIYF; cdr3_nt: TGTGCCAGCAGCTTAGGGCCAGGGGGAAACACCATATATTTT
d_call: .; v_call: TRBV7-9; j_call: TRBJ2-5; clone_size: few; cdr3_aa: CASSSQETQYF; cdr3_nt: TGTGCCAGCAGCTCGCAAGAGACCCAGTACTTC
d_call: .; v_call: TRBV18; j_call: TRBJ1-2; clone_size: few; cdr3_aa: CASSPLPLAGKKGYTF; cdr3_nt: TGTGCCAGCTCACCATTACCCCTGGCAGGGAAAAAAGGCTACACCTTC
d_call: TRBD2; v_call: TRBV5-1; j_call: TRBJ2-2; clone_size: .; cdr3_aa: CASSLVAGGTGELFF; cdr3_nt: TGCGCCAGCAGCTTGGTGGCGGGAGGGACCGGGGAGCTGTTTTTT
d_call: TRBD1; v_call: TRBV6-1; j_call: TRBJ1-2; clone_size: .; cdr3_aa: CASSESWGQRSDNYGYTF; cdr3_nt: TGTGCCAGCAGTGAAAGTTGGGGACAGCGATCCGATAACTATGGCTACACCTTC
d_call: .; v_call: TRBV6-1; j_call: TRBJ2-1; clone_size: .; cdr3_aa: CASSAREFGAISRSYNEQFF; cdr3_nt: TGTGCCAGCAGTGCCCGTGAATTTGGGGCTATTTCCCGCTCCTACAATGAGCAGTTCTTC
d_call: TRBD1; v_call: TRBV5-1; j_call: TRBJ1-2; clone_size: .; cdr3_aa: CASSLEGTANYGYTF; cdr3_nt: TGCGCCAGCAGCTTGGAGGGGACAGCAAACTATGGCTACACCTTC
d_call: TRBD2; v_call: TRBV27; j_call: TRBJ2-3; clone_size: few; cdr3_aa: CASSLRGGLAGADTQYF; cdr3_nt: TGTGCCAGCAGTTTACGGGGGGGACTAGCGGGGGCTGATACGCAGTATTTT
d_call: TRBD2; v_call: TRBV5-4; j_call: TRBJ2-7; clone_size: few; cdr3_aa: CASSFSVGGPEEQYF; cdr3_nt: TGTGCCAGCAGCTTTTCAGTGGGAGGGCCGGAAGAGCAGTACTTC
d_call: TRBD2; v_call: TRBV27; j_call: TRBJ2-1; clone_size: .; cdr3_aa: CASSLSPGLAVPYNEQFF; cdr3_nt: TGTGCCAGCAGTTTATCTCCAGGACTAGCGGTCCCTTACAATGAGCAGTTCTTC
d_call: TRBD2; v_call: TRBV5-6; j_call: TRBJ2-5; clone_size: few; cdr3_aa: CASRGAGGQETQYF; cdr3_nt: TGTGCCAGCAGAGGGGCGGGGGGCCAAGAGACCCAGTACTTC
d_call: TRBD2; v_call: TRBV2; j_call: TRBJ2-1; clone_size: .; cdr3_aa: CASSEGPSGNNEQFF; cdr3_nt: TGTGCCAGCAGTGAAGGCCCTAGCGGGAACAATGAGCAGTTCTTC